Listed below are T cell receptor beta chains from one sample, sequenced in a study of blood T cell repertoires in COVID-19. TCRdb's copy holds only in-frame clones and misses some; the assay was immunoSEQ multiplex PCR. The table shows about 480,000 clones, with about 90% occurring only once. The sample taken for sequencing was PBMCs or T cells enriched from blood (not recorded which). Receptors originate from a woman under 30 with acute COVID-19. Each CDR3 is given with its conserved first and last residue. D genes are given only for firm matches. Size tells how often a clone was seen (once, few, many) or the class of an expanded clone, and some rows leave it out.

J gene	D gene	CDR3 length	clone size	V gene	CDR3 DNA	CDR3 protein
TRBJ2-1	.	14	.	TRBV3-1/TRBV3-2	TGTGCCAGCAGCCAAGGGACTGGAAACAATGAGCAGTTCTTC	CASSQGTGNNEQFF
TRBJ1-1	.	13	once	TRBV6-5	TGTGCCAGCAGTTACTCGGCCCCCCCTGAAGCTTTCTTT	CASSYSAPPEAFF
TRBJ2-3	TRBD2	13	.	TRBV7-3	TGTGCCAGCGCCGGGGGGGCCGCAGATACGCAGTATTTT	CASAGGAADTQYF
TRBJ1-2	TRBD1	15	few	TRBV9	TGTGCCAGCAGCCCGGGGACAGGGGCCGGCTATGGCTACACCTTC	CASSPGTGAGYGYTF
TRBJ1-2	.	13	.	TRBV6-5	TGTGCCAGCAGTACAGGGACAAACTATGGCTACACCTTC	CASSTGTNYGYTF
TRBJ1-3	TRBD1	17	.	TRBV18	TGTGCCAGCTCACCACCGGTTTTTACAGGGGTTGGAAACACCATATATTTT	CASSPPVFTGVGNTIYF
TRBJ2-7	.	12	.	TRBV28	TGTGCCAGCAGCCCGGCGGGTTACGAGCAGTACTTC	CASSPAGYEQYF
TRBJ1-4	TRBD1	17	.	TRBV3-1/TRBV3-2	TGTGCCAGCAGCCAAGCCTTCCCGGACAGGGGAAATGAAAAACTGTTTTTT	CASSQAFPDRGNEKLFF
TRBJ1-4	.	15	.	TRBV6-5	TGTGCCAGCAGTTACTCTTTCAACCGGGATGAAAAACTGTTTTTT	CASSYSFNRDEKLFF
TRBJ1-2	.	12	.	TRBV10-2	TGCGCCAGCACTTTTGCAGGGAATGGCTACACCTTC	CASTFAGNGYTF
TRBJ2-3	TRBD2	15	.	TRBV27	TGTGCCAGCAGTTTAGGGGGACTAGCATTAGATACGCAGTATTTT	CASSLGGLALDTQYF
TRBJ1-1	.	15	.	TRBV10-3	TGTGCCATCAGCCTTCAGGGTCCGAGGAGCACTGAAGCTTTCTTT	CAISLQGPRSTEAFF
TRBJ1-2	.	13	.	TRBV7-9	TGTGCCAGCAGCTTAGGCGGAAGTGATGGCTACACCTTC	CASSLGGSDGYTF
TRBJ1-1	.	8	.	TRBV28	TGTGCCGCCTCGGTAGCTTTCTTT	CAASVAFF
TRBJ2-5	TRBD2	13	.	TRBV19	TGTGCCAGTAGTATCGGGAGGCAAGAGACCCAGTACTTC	CASSIGRQETQYF
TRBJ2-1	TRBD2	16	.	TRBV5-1	TGCGCCAGCAGCTTGGCGGCTAGCGGGGGGTTGAATGAGCAGTTCTTC	CASSLAASGGLNEQFF
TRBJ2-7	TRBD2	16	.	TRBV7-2	TGTGCCAGCAGCTTAGGGATAGGGACTACACCCTACGAGCAGTACTTC	CASSLGIGTTPYEQYF
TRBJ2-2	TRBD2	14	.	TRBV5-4	TGTGCCAGCATGTTAGCGGGAGTCGCCGGGGAGCTGTTTTTT	CASMLAGVAGELFF
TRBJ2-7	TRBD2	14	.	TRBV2	TGTGCCAGCAAAGTGGAAGCGGGGGTCTCCGAGCAGTACTTC	CASKVEAGVSEQYF
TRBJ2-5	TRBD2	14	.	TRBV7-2	TGTGCCAGCAGCTTAGCGGGGGGGCAAGAGACCCAGTACTTC	CASSLAGGQETQYF
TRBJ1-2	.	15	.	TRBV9	TGTGCCAGCAGCGTATACGGGGTATCTTACTATGGCTACACCTTC	CASSVYGVSYYGYTF
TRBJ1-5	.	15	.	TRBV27	TGTGCCAGCAGTTTTTCCGGGGTGAGCAATCAGCCCCAGCATTTT	CASSFSGVSNQPQHF